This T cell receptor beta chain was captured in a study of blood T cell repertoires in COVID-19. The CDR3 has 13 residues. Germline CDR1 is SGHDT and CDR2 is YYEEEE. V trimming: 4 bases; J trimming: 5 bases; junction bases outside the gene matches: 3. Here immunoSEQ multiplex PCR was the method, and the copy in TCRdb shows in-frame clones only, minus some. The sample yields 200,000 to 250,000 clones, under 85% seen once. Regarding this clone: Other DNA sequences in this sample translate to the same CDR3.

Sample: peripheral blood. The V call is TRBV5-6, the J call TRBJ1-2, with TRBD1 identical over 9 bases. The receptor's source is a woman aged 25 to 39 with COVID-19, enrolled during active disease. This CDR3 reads CASSPDRGYGYTF. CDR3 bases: TGTGCCAGCAGCCCGGACAGGGGATATGGCTACACCTTC.